This note documents a single T cell receptor beta chain sequence. Trimming removed 4 bases from V and 1 base from J; junction bases left unmatched: 9. This CDR3 has 17 residues. The germline V gene has CDR1 SGHNT and CDR2 YYREEE (reference sequence). Thyroid ultrasound and orbital computed tomography, with clinical symptoms and serum thyroxine and TRAb, informed diagnoses. The source of the sample is a study of T cells in Graves' hyperthyroidism and ophthalmopathy. Template material for amplifying TCR beta CDR3 regions consisted of RNA transcripts. Using the HTBI primer set, a first-round RT-PCR was run on the TCR CDR3. TCRdb re-derived calls from the multiplex PCR reads in MiXCR, one entry per CDR3 protein. The sample lists around 500,000 distinct CDR3 sequences; around a fifth were seen once.

The chain is built from TRBV5-4 and TRBJ2-3; 10 bases align to TRBD2. This sequence was found in a woman aged 70-85 years with Graves' ophthalmopathy. Sequencing was performed on blood. The CDR3 is CASSLPTSGFGTDTQYF. As DNA, the CDR3 is TGTGCCAGCAGCCTACCGACTAGCGGGTTTGGCACAGATACGCAGTATTTT.